A selection of T cell receptor beta chains follows, all from one sample in a study of cytomegalovirus exposure and HLA in healthy donors. The protocol was immunoSEQ multiplex PCR, while the TCRdb copy is restricted to in-frame clones and leaves out a portion. The top ten hold 2% to 3% of the sample, which has 150,000 or so clones, 86% seen once. The sample taken for sequencing was PBMCs. The receptors were sampled from a man between 18 and 35 years old in good health and CMV-seropositive. The CDR3 runs from the conserved cysteine through the conserved F or W. The D gene is left open where the match is weak. The size entry is marked missing in some rows and otherwise reads once, few, many or a size class.

abundance	v_gene	j_gene	d_gene	CDR3aa	CDR3nt
few	TRBV4-3	TRBJ2-7	TRBD1	CASSPNGQGSYEQYF	TGCGCCAGCAGCCCCAACGGACAGGGCTCCTACGAGCAGTACTTC
.	TRBV6-6	TRBJ2-7	.	CASSYPQESREQYF	TGTGCCAGCAGTTACCCGCAGGAATCACGAGAGCAGTACTTC
.	TRBV5-6	TRBJ1-1	.	CASTNTLNTEAFF	TGTGCCAGCACCAACACGTTGAACACTGAAGCTTTCTTT
.	TRBV2	TRBJ2-1	.	CASSTLGSNEQFF	TGTGCCAGCAGCACCCTAGGTAGCAATGAGCAGTTCTTC
.	TRBV6-6	TRBJ1-5	TRBD1	CASSYLGTGDQPQHF	TGTGCCAGCAGTTACCTGGGGACAGGGGACCAGCCCCAGCATTTT
.	TRBV6-1	TRBJ1-5	.	CASSRGIGPQHF	TGTGCCAGCAGTAGAGGGATAGGGCCCCAGCATTTT
.	TRBV30	TRBJ2-2	.	CAWGLGSGGELFF	TGTGCCTGGGGACTTGGGAGCGGCGGGGAGCTGTTTTTT
.	TRBV5-4	TRBJ1-1	TRBD1	CASRTGLNTEAFF	TGTGCCAGCAGGACAGGGCTTAACACTGAAGCTTTCTTT
.	TRBV5-1	TRBJ2-5	TRBD2	CASSLATLAAQETQYF	TGCGCCAGCAGCTTGGCCACACTAGCGGCCCAAGAGACCCAGTACTTC
once	TRBV7-2	TRBJ2-5	TRBD1	CASSPGQGRETQYF	TGTGCCAGCAGCCCAGGACAGGGGAGGGAGACCCAGTACTTC
.	TRBV5-8	TRBJ1-1	.	CASSSGYTGLNTEAFF	TGTGCCAGCAGCAGCGGATACACAGGGTTGAACACTGAAGCTTTCTTT
few	TRBV5-4	TRBJ1-2	.	CASSLGQVNGYTF	TGTGCCAGCAGCTTGGGGCAGGTCAATGGCTACACCTTC
.	TRBV29-1	TRBJ1-1	TRBD1	CSVAILGTGGYTEAFF	TGCAGCGTTGCGATTTTGGGGACAGGGGGCTACACTGAAGCTTTCTTT
.	TRBV5-1	TRBJ2-7	TRBD2	CASSLGDRRESTNEQYF	TGCGCCAGCAGCTTGGGGGACCGGCGGGAGTCCACAAACGAGCAGTACTTC
.	TRBV6-1	TRBJ1-2	.	CAGRQASNYGYTF	TGTGCCGGAAGACAGGCCTCTAACTATGGCTACACCTTC
.	TRBV28	TRBJ2-1	.	CASSLTGNEQFF	TGTGCCAGCAGTTTGACAGGCAATGAGCAGTTCTTC
once	TRBV7-9	TRBJ1-1	.	CASSSFRDGAFF	TGTGCCAGCAGCTCCTTCCGGGATGGCGCTTTCTTT
.	TRBV6-5	TRBJ1-1	TRBD1	CASRSGQMNTEAFF	TGTGCCAGCAGGTCGGGACAGATGAACACTGAAGCTTTCTTT
.	TRBV5-4	TRBJ1-2	.	CASSPDSNYGYTF	TGTGCCAGCAGTCCGGACAGTAACTATGGCTACACCTTC
.	TRBV27	TRBJ2-1	TRBD2	CASSLGTSGTEQFF	TGTGCCAGCAGTTTAGGGACTAGCGGGACTGAGCAGTTCTTC
once	TRBV11-2	TRBJ2-1	TRBD2	CASSSNGGSGRGVDNEQFF	TGTGCCAGCAGCTCCAATGGTGGTAGCGGGAGGGGGGTTGACAATGAGCAGTTCTTC
.	TRBV11-2	TRBJ2-2	TRBD2	CASRHLAGDNTGELFF	TGTGCCAGCAGGCACCTAGCGGGGGATAACACCGGGGAGCTGTTTTTT